This TCR beta chain was sequenced in a study of identical twins (dated by TCRdb to between 2015 and 2016). General notes on the study: To test whether fetal clonotypes persist, this study deep-sequenced TCR alpha and beta repertoires from monozygotic twins, from unrelated adults of various ages, and from cord blood. To rule out contamination, replicate twin experiments were performed at different times with different library preparation protocols.

Every donor was a healthy Caucasian. The twin cohort consisted of three pairs of female monozygotic twins, all aged 18 to 29 years. Positive isolation kits from Invitrogen were used to isolate CD4+ and CD8+ T cell populations. Libraries were built with 5' RACE. Sequencing instrument: Illumina HiSeq 2000. Template switching added a universal primer binding site, and the final cDNA carried a unique molecular identifier that allowed TCR cDNA molecules to be counted accurately. First-strand cDNA for TCR alpha and beta chains was synthesized from specific primers in the conserved constant-segment region. To control for contamination, every cDNA library carried two barcodes: a SMART-Mk sample barcode plus Illumina barcodes. Two successive PCR steps introduced TruSeq adapter sequences along with Illumina sample barcodes. The Illumina HiSeq platform was used with custom primers to sequence TCR alpha and beta cDNA libraries. For the original study's pipeline: Raw reads were processed with MiGEC to extract unique molecular identifiers, and MiXCR was used to determine CDR3 positions. For each individual, recombination models were inferred using an EM algorithm with the repgenHMM and IGoR tools. Shared clonotype analysis was performed with the tcR package in R, normalizing sharing by the product of cloneset sizes. Out-of-frame nonproductive sequences were analyzed to study raw recombination free of thymic and clonal selection effects. TCRdb took the public reads, trimmed them with fastp at Q25, ran MiXCR for clone calling and kept in-frame beta chains. Every entry covers one CDR3 protein and lists the most common genes and DNA from its rows. The V and J calls were not made by the authors but by TCRdb's processing. This sample gives 450,000 or so distinct CDR3 sequences in total; 20% to 25% of them show up just once. Of the sample, 2.5% to 3.5% is held by the ten largest clones.

In this sample, this clonotype turned up a few times. This clone's antigen is unknown. No base-level quality is on record; no much larger clone is a single base apart. Reading the germline V gene (reference sequence) gives CDR1 LNHDA and CDR2 SQIVND. The CDR3 runs 12 amino acids, cysteine and phenylalanine included. The DNA shown is the 36-base CDR3, in frame from base 1. V is cut by 3 bases and J by 11 bases, and the space between the germline ends is 13 bases. Study-wide conclusions, independent of this receptor: Fewer insertions were carried by abundant cord blood beta clonotypes, a similar but weaker trend appeared in young adult naive repertoires, and no such trend appeared in memory repertoires. In monozygotic twins, recombination models systematically underestimated out-of-frame TCR alpha sharing, but the models matched the sharing seen between unrelated individuals. Out-of-frame TCR alpha sequences shared between twins showed an excess of low generation-probability sequences compared with coincidental sharing between unrelated individuals. A weaker excess of twin sharing was found in beta out-of-frame sequences because the signal-to-noise ratio was lowered by fewer shared sequences. Because the same donors could not be followed over many years, conclusions were based on cross-sectional statistical analysis. Invariant T cells such as MAIT and iNKT could partly confound zero-insertion analyses, though diverse VJ usage argued against this for most clonotypes.

These same records also appear under a second study, on T cells expressing NK-cell markers. That second report states: Fewer than ten donors provided sorted CD3+CD56+NKG2C+, CD3+CD56+NKG2C- and CD3+CD56-NKG2C+ T-cell subsets, whose TCR beta-chain repertoires were profiled. Of the eight sequenced donors, seven were found to be HCMV-seropositive and one was found to be HCMV-seronegative. To restrict sorting to alphabetaTCR-expressing T cells, an anti-gammadeltaTCR antibody was added in several experiments. In six donors, the dominant CD3+CD56+NKG2C+ clonotypes were among the top 10 CD8+ clonotypes and accounted for roughly 1.0-7.0% of CD8+ T cells. Those dominant clonotypes were again the most abundant among CD3+CD56-NKG2C+ cells in a handful of donors, at about 25-60.1%. It remained unclear whether the expanded NKG2C-expressing T cell clones were specific for HCMV antigens. All eight donors whose samples were sequenced were randomly selected healthy volunteers, three of them men and five women. To determine HCMV serostatus, a commercial ELISA kit was used to detect HCMV-specific IgG in serum. Reads were demultiplexed and grouped by UMI with MIGEC, and clonotypes were assembled and quantified with MiTCR. To exclude erroneous sequences, only TCR cDNA sequences supported by at least two reads were retained. Downstream repertoire analysis used the tcR package, and clonotypes were matched across fractions by CDR3 nucleotide sequence plus V segment. Antigen specificity was annotated against VDJdb with VDJmatch, allowing one amino acid substitution in CDR3.

This chain joins TRBV19 to TRBJ1-1, and perhaps TRBD1 as D gene, on 5 matching bases. The sequenced material came from CD4+ T cells sorted from blood. The TCR was taken from a woman aged 18-35 years in good health. At the DNA level, the sequence is TGTGCCAGTAGTATCGGACATTCCTCGGCTTTCTTT. Its protein reads: CASSIGHSSAFF.